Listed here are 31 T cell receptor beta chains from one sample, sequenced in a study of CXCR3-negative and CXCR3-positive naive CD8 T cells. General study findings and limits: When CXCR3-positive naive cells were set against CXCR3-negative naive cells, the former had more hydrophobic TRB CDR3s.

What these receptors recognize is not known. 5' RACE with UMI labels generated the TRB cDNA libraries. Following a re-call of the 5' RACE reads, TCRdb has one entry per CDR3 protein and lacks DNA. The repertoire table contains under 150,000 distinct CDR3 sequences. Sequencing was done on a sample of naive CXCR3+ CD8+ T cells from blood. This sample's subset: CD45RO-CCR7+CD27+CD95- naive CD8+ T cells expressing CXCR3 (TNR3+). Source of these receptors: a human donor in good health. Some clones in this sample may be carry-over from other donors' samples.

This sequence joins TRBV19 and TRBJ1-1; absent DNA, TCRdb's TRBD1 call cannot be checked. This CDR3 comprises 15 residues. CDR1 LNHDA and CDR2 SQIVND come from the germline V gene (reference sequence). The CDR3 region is CASSAGTGVDTEAFF. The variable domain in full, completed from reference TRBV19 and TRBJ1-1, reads DGGITQSPKYLFRKEGQNVTLSCEQNLNHDAMYWYRQDPGQGLRLIYYSQIVNDFQKGDIAEGYSVSREKKESFPLTVTSAQKNPTAFYLCASSAGTGVDTEAFFGQGTRLTVV.

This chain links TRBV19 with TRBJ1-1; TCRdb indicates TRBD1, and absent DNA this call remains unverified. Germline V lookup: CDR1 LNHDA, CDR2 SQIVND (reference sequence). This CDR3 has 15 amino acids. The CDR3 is CASSIDPGISTEAFF.

This CDR3 reads CASSEPGTRNNEQFF. The J gene is TRBJ2-1, the V gene TRBV13; the D call from TCRdb, TRBD2, cannot be confirmed without DNA. CDR1 is PRHDT and CDR2 is FYEKMQ in the germline V gene (reference sequence). This CDR3 comprises 15 residues.

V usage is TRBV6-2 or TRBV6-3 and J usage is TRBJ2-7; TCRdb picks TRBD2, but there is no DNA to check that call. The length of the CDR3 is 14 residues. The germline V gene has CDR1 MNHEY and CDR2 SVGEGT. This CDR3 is CASSRLAGPYEQYF.

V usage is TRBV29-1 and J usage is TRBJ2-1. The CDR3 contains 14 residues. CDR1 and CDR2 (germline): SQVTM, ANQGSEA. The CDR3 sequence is CSVADLSSYNEQFF.

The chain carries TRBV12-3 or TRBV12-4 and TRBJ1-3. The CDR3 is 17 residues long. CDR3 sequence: CASIPIGGGPRGNTIYF.

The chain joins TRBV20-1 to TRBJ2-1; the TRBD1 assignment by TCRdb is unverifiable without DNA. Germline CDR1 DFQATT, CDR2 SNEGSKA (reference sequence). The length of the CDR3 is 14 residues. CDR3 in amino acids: CSAQGTGGFYEQFF.

CDR3: CASSLSEWGEETQYF. The chain employs TRBV7-8 and TRBJ2-5; TCRdb indicates TRBD1, and absent DNA this call remains unverified. The CDR3 contains 15 residues. Germline V gene data show CDR1 as SGHVS and CDR2 as FQNEAQ.

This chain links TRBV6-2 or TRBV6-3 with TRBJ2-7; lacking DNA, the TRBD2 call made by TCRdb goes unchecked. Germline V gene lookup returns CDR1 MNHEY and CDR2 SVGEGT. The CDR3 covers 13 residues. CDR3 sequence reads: CASSYESLAVQYF.

This chain's CDR3 is CASSPRLADTYEQYF. The V gene is TRBV7-9, the J gene TRBJ2-7; TCRdb lists TRBD2, though no DNA is available to test this call. CDR1 and CDR2 (germline): SEHNR, FQNEAQ (reference sequence). This CDR3 contains 15 residues.

The CDR3 protein is CSAREGGPGHDSYEQYF. This sequence joins TRBV20-1 and TRBJ2-7; TCRdb gives TRBD1 as the D gene, but with no DNA this cannot be confirmed. Germline-derived CDR1 and CDR2 are DFQATT and SNEGSKA (reference sequence). The CDR3 is 17 residues long.

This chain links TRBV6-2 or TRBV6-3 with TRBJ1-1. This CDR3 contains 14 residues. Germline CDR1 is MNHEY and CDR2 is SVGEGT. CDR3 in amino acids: CASSYPPMNTEAFF.

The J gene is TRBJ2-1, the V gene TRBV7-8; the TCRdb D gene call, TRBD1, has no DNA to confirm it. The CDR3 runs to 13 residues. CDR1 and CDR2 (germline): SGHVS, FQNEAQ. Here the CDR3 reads CASSLFPGGEQFF.

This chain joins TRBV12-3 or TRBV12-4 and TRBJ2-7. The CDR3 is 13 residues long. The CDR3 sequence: CASSPMISYEQYF.

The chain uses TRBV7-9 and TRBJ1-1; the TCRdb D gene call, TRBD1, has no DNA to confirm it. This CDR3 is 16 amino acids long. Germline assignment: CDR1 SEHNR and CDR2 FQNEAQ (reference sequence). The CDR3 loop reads CASSLTGDLMNTEAFF.

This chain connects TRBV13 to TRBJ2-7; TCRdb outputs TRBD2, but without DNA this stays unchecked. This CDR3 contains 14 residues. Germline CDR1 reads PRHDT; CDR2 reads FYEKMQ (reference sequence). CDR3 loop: CASSPREIKGEQYF.

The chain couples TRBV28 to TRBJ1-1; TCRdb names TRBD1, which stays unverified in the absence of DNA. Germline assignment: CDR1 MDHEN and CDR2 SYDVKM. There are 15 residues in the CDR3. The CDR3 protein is CASSLIEWGDTEAFF.

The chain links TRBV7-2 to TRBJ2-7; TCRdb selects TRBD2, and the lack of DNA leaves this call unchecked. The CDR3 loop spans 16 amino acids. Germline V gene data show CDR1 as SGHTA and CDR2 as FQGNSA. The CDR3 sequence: CASSLMTAITFYEQYF.

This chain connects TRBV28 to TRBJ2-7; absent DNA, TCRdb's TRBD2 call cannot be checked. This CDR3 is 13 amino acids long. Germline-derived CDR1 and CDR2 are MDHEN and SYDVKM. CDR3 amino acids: CASSLASGYEQYF.

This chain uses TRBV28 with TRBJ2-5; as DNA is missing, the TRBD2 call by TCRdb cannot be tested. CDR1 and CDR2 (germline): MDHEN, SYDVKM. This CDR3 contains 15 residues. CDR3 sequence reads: CASSLTAGIQETQYF.

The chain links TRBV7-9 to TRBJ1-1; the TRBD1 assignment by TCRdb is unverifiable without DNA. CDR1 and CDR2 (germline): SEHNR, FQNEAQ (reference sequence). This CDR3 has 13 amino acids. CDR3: CASSRTGKPEAFF.

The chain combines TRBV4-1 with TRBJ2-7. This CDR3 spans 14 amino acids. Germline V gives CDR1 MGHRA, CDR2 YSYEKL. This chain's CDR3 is CASSQTGGPYEQYF.

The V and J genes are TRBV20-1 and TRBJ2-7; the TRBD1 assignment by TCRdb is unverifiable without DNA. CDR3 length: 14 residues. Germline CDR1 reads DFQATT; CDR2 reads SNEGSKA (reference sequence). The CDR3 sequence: CSAQPGVDSYEQYF.

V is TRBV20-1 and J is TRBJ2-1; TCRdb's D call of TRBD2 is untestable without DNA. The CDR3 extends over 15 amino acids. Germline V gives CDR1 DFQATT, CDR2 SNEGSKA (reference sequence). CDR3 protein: CSAFSGSGSYNEQFF.

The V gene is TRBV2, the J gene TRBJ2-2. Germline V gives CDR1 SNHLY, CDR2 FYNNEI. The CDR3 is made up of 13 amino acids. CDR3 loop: CASSEGLTGELFF.

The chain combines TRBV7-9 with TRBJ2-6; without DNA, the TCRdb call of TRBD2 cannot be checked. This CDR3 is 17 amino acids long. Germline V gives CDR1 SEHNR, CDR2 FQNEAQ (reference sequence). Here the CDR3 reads CASSLGGRPSGANVLTF.

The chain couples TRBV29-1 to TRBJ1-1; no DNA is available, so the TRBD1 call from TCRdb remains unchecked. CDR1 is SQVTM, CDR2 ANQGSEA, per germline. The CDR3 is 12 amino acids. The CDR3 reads CSVAGRTGRTFF.

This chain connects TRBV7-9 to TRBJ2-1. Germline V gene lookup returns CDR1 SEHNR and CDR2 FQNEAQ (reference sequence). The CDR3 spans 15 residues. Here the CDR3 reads CASSLQGSSYNEQFF.

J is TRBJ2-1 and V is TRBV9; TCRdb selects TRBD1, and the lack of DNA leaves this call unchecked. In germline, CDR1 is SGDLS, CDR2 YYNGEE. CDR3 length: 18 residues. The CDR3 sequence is CASSVGGVQATSYNEQFF.

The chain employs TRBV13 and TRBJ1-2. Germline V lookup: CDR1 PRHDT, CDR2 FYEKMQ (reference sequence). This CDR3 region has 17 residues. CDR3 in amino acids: CASSLAPTPSPNYGYTF.

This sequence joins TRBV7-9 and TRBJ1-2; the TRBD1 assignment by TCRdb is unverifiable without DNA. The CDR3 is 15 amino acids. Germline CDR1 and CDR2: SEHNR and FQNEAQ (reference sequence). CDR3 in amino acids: CASSLVGSPGDGYTF.